This is a list of T cell receptor beta chains from one sample in a study of OX40 agonist ivuxolimab in advanced cancers. Generated by immunoSEQ multiplex PCR, the TCRdb table keeps only in-frame clones and is missing some. Of about 88,000 clones detected, approximately 85% appear once; the ten largest clones hold roughly 0.22%. The sample in question was CD4+ or CD8+ T cells sorted from blood, obtained in a trial of the OX40 agonist ivuxolimab. The receptor source for this set is an adult with an advanced solid tumor such as melanoma, head and neck, liver or kidney cancer. The conserved cysteine and the conserved F or W are not part of the CDR3 here. Clone size is stated in some rows and not others, as once, few, many or a class when expanded.

V | size | CDR3
TRBV19 | - | ASSIWTVGGYT
TRBV11-2 | once | ASSSRSTSGTGELF
TRBV7-2 | - | ASSSLGGASYEQY
TRBV11-3 | - | ASSLRGLSYNEQF
TRBV6-5 | - | ASSSQEGLGNYGYT
TRBV4-3 | - | ASSQDFPAVLETYEQY
TRBV15 | - | ATSNQGSPGELF
TRBV6-6 | - | ASSYSIETEAF
TRBV15 | - | ATSPRQGQDKLF
TRBV7-3 | - | ASSLHGNTEAF